This passage covers 8 T cell receptor beta chains from one sample sequenced in a study of breast tumors, draining lymph nodes, adjacent tissues. Breast cancer patients provided tissue from their axillary draining lymph nodes. Using its own MiXCR run on the multiplex PCR reads, TCRdb lists one record per CDR3 protein. The sample carries 170,000 or so distinct CDR3 sequences, around a third recorded once. The sample taken for sequencing was axillary lymph node tissue. These receptor sequences come from a female donor with breast cancer. Some clones in this sample may be carry-over from other donors' samples.

This clonotype was recorded many times. The chain has TRBV12-3 or TRBV12-4 and TRBJ2-3; D perhaps matches TRBD2 (6 bases). The V end was cut by 3 bases, the J end by 1 base, with 8 bases between. The CDR3 consists of 14 residues. The DNA of the CDR3 is TGTGCCAGCAGTTTGGCTAGCGGCACAGATACGCAGTATTTT. It yields the protein CASSLASGTDTQYF.

This clonotype has a count of ten or more. Its ends do not fully match the called genes, so a read error is possible. The chain links TRBV7-7 to TRBJ2-2; D remains unclear. Germline CDR1 is SSHAT and CDR2 is FNYEAQ (reference sequence). The CDR3 consists of 13 residues. The CDR3 sequence is CASSSDVAGELFF. CDR3 sequence (DNA): TGTGCTAGCAGCTCGGACGTGGCCGGGGAGCTGTTTTTT.

This clonotype was counted only a few times. One end of the junction fails to match germline, which may point to a read error. The chain uses TRBV7-9 and TRBJ1-2; 7 bases agree with TRBD1. The CDR3 is made up of 15 amino acids. The germline gives CDR1 SEHNR, CDR2 FQNEAQ (reference sequence). The CDR3 protein is CASSLDRGRNYGYPF. CDR3 in DNA: TGTGCCAGCAGCTTAGATAGGGGGCGTAACTATGGCTACCCCTTC.

In regard to this clonotype: A much larger clonotype is one base distant, so this may be a read error. The gene calls are TRBV5-4 and TRBJ2-7; D is perhaps TRBD2 (5 bases). Germline values: CDR1 SGHNT, CDR2 YYREEE (reference sequence). V gave up 3 bases and J gave up 2 bases, with 12 bases separating them. This CDR3 region has 14 residues. CDR3 protein: CASSSRGPAYEQYF. As DNA, the CDR3 is TGTGCCAGCAGCTCCCGGGGTCCTGCCTACGAGCAGTACTTC.

This clonotype has a count of ten or more. The chain links TRBV6-1 to TRBJ1-2; 8 bases are a match to TRBD1. CDR1 and CDR2 (germline): MNHNS, SASEGT. This CDR3 has 12 amino acids. Trimming cost V 3 bases and J 12 bases; bases outside gene matches: 6. CDR3 bases: TGTGCCAGCAGTGATTACAGGGGGAGGAACACCTTC. Amino acid sequence: CASSDYRGRNTF.

This clonotype was counted many times. V and J are TRBV24-1 and TRBJ2-5; possible D gene TRBD1, 7 bases. Germline loops: CDR1 KGHDR, CDR2 SFDVKD. This CDR3 is built from 17 residues. V was clipped by 10 bases and J by 1 base, with 24 bases between them. The CDR3 DNA sequence: TGTGCCACAGCGCAGGGGGGAGGTATTAGGGGCCAAGAGACCCAGTACTTC. Translating gives CATAQGGGIRGQETQYF.

This clonotype has at least ten counts. The CDR3 sequence is CASSLRAYNEQFF. The DNA for the CDR3 is TGTGCCAGCAGCTTAAGAGCCTACAATGAGCAGTTCTTC. The chain joins TRBV7-3 to TRBJ2-1; D gene unclear. The V end was cut by 1 base, the J end by 2 bases, with 3 bases between. Germline assignment: CDR1 SGHTA and CDR2 FQGTGA. The CDR3 sequence is 13 residues long.

J is TRBJ2-1 and V is TRBV14, with no clear D. The V gene's germline CDR1 is SGHDN and CDR2 FVKESK. There are 14 residues in the CDR3. The V gene lost 8 bases and the J gene lost 0 bases, with 11 bases spanning the gap. CDR3 region: CASRLASSYNEQFF. The CDR3 nucleotides are TGTGCCAGCCGACTCGCGAGCTCCTACAATGAGCAGTTCTTC.